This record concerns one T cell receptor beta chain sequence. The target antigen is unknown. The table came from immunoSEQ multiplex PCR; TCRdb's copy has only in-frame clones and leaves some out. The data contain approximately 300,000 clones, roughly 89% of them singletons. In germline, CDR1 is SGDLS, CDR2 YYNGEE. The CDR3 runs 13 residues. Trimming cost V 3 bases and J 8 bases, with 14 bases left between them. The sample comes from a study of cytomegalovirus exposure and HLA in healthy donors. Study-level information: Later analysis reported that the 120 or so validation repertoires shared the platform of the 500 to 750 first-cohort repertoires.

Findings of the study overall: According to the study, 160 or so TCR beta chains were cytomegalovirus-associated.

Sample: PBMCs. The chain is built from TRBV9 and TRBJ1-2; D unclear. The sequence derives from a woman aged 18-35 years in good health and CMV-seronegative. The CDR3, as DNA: TGTGCCAGCAGCGCGAGGGAGACGGGAGGCTACACCTTC. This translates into CASSARETGGYTF.